This entry describes one TCR beta chain. Its antigen is not identified. These data come from a study of T-cell memory formation after mild COVID-19. For the study at large: In these data, TCR clusters were largely donor specific.

Whole-study results and caveats: There was a balanced CD4/CD8 profile in clones contracting day 15 to 85, and later expanders leaned CD4+. Second-wave clones with a day 37 peak had unconfirmed SARS-CoV-2 specificity.

5'RACE primed at constant segments yielded TCR alpha and TCR beta cDNA libraries bearing sample barcodes and UMIs. One entry per CDR3 protein, called by TCRdb with MiXCR from the 5' RACE reads. This table has about 180,000 distinct CDR3 sequences, under 20% appearing once. The CDR3 loop spans 15 amino acids. Trimming took 0 bases from V and 6 from J, leaving 15 bases between them. Per germline, CDR1 SGHDT and CDR2 YYEEEE. Sequencing was done on a sample of PBMCs or a T cell subset sorted from them (not recorded which). The gene calls are TRBV5-6 and TRBJ2-5, with D tentatively TRBD2 (6 bases). The sequence was obtained from a man between 18 and 29 years old who had mild COVID-19 (a few samples of this study predate the infection). Cell type and time point are not known. CDR3 residues: CASSLDGGLRKTQYF. CDR3 nucleotide sequence: TGTGCCAGCAGCTTGGACGGGGGTTTAAGGAAGACCCAGTACTTC. The full variable domain, completed using reference TRBV5-6 and TRBJ2-5, is DAGVTQSPTHLIKTRGQQVTLRCSPKSGHDTVSWYQQALGQGPQFIFQYYEEEERQRGNFPDRFSGHQFPNYSSELNVNALLLGDSALYLCASSLDGGLRKTQYFGPGTRLLVL.